This TCR beta chain originates from a study of shared clonotypes between healthy human individuals. General study findings and limits: Specimens sampled were limited to blood, with tissue repertoires likely differing.

On this clone: Its antigen is undetermined.

Donors, without exception, were Caucasian adults residing in Nashville, Tennessee. Data came from immunoSEQ multiplex PCR; TCRdb stores just in-frame clones and leaves some out. The sample has about 640,000 clones; 60% to 80% are singletons. Trimming shortened V by 0 bases and J by 1 base, and 12 bases separated the two germline ends. Looked up from germline, CDR1 is SGDLS and CDR2 is YYNGEE. This CDR3 spans 16 amino acids. Sequencing was done on a sample of memory CD4+ T cells sorted from blood. Subset denoted: CD45RA-negative fraction. This clonotype was sampled from a woman aged 25 to 39 in good health. The V and J genes are TRBV9 and TRBJ2-3; D might be TRBD1 (5 bases). The CDR3 DNA sequence: TGTGCCAGCAGCGTAGATGCAGGGCCTGGCACAGATACGCAGTATTTT. Translating gives CASSVDAGPGTDTQYF.